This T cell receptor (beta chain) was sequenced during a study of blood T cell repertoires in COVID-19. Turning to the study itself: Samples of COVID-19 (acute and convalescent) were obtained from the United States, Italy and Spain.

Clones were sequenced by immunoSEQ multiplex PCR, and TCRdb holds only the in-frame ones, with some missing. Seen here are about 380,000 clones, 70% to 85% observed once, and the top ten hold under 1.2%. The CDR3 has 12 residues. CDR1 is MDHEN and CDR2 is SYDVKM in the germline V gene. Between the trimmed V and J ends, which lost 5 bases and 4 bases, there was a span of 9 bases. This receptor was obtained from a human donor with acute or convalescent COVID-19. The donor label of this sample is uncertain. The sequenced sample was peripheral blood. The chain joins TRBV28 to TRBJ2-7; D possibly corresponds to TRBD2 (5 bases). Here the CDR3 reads CASSPPGYEQYF. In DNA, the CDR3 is TGTGCCAGCAGTCCCCCGGGGTACGAGCAGTACTTC.